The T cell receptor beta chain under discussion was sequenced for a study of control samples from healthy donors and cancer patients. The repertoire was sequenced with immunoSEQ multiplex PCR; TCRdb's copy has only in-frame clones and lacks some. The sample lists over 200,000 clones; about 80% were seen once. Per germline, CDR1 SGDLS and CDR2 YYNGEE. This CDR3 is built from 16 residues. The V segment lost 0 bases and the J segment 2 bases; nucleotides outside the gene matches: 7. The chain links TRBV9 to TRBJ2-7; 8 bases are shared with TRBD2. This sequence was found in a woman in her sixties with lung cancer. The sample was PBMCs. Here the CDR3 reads CASSVGGSGAPYEQYF. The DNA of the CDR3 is TGTGCCAGCAGCGTAGGTGGTAGCGGGGCCCCCTACGAGCAGTACTTC.